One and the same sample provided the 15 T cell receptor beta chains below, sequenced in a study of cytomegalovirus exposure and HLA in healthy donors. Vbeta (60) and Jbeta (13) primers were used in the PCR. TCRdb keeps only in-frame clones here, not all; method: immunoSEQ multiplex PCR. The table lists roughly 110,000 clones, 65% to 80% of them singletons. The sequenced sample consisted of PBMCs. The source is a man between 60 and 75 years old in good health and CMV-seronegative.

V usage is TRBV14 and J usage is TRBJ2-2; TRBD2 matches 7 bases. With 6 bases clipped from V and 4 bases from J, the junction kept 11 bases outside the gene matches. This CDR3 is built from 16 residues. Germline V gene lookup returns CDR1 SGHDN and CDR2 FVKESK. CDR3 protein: CASRPGRGTATGELFF. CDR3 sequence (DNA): TGTGCCAGCAGACCAGGGAGGGGTACGGCCACCGGGGAGCTGTTTTTT. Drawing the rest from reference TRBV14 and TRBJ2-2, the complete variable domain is EAGVTQFPSHSVIEKGQTVTLRCDPISGHDNLYWYRRVMGKEIKFLLHFVKESKQDESGMPNNRFLAERTGGTYSTLKVQPAELEDSGVYFCASRPGRGTATGELFFGEGSRLTVL.

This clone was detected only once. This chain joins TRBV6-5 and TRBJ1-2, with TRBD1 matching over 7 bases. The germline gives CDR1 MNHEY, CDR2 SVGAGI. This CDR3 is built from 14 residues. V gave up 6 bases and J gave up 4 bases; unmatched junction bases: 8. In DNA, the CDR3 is TGTGCCAGCAGCGAGGACAGGAGAAGCTATGGCTACACCTTC. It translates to CASSEDRRSYGYTF.

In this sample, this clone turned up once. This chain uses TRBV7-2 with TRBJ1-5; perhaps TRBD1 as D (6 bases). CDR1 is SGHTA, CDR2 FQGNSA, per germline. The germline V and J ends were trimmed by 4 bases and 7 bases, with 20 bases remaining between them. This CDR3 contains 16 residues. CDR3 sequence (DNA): TGTGCCAGCAGCTGGCGTGGGGGCTCCTCCGAACAGCCCCAGCATTTT. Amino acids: CASSWRGGSSEQPQHF.

The CDR3, as DNA: TGTGCCAGCAGCTTATGGGACAGAACCACCGGGGAGCTGTTTTTT. Protein sequence: CASSLWDRTTGELFF. The rearrangement joins TRBV7-3 to TRBJ2-2; 7 bases are shared with TRBD1. Trimming took 2 bases from V and 4 from J; bases not matched to a gene: 4. Germline CDR1 and CDR2: SGHTA and FQGTGA. CDR3 length equals 15 residues.

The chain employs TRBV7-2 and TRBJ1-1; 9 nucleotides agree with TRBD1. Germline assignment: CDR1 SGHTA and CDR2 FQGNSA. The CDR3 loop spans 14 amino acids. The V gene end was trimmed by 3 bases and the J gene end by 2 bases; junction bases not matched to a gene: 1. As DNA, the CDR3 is TGTGCCAGCAGCTTCACAGGGGGCAACACTGAAGCTTTCTTT. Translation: CASSFTGGNTEAFF.

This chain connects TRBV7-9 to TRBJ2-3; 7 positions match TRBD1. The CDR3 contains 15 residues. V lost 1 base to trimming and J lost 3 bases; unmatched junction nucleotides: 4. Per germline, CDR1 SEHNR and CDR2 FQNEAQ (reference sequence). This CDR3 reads CASSLDDRVTDTQYF. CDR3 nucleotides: TGTGCCAGCAGCTTAGATGACAGGGTAACAGATACGCAGTATTTT.

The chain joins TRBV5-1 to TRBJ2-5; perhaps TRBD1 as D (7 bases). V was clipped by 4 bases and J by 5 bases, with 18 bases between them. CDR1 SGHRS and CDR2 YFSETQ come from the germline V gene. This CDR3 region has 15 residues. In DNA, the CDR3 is TGCGCCAGCAGCAACCCACAGGGGAGCGGGGAGACCCAGTACTTC. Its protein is CASSNPQGSGETQYF.

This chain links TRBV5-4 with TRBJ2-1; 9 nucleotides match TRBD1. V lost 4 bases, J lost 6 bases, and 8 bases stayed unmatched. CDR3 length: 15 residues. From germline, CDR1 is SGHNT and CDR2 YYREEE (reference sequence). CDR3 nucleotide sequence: TGTGCCAGCAGCCCGGGGACAGGGTTTTCCAATGAGCAGTTCTTC. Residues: CASSPGTGFSNEQFF.

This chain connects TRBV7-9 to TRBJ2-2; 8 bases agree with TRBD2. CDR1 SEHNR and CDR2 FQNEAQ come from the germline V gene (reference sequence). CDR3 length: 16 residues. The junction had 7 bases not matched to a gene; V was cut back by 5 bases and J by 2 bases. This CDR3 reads CASSQFAGGNTGELFF. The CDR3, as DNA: TGTGCCAGCAGCCAGTTTGCGGGGGGTAACACCGGGGAGCTGTTTTTT.

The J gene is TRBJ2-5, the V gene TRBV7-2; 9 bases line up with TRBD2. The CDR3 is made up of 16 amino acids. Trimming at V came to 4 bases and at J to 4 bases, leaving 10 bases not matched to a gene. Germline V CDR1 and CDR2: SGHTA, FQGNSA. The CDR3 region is CASSSRNSGGGETQYF. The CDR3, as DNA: TGTGCCAGCAGCTCACGAAATAGCGGGGGAGGAGAGACCCAGTACTTC.

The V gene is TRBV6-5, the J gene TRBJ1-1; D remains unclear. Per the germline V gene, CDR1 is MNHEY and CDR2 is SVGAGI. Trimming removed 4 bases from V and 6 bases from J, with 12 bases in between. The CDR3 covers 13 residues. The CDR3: CASSSHTVPEAFF. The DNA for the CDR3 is TGTGCCAGCAGTTCCCACACAGTACCTGAAGCTTTCTTT.

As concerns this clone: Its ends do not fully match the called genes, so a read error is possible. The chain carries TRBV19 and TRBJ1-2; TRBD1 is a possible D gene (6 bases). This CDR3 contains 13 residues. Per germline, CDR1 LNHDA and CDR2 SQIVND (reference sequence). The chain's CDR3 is CASSIGTNYGYTF. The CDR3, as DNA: TGTGCCAGCAGTATAGGGACAAACTATGGCTACACCTTC.

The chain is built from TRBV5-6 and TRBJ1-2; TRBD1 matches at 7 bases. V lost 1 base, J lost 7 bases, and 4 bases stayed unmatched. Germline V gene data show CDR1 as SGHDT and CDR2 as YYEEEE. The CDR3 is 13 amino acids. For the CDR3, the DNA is TGTGCCAGCAGCTTGCAGACAGGGATTGGCTACACCTTC. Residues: CASSLQTGIGYTF.

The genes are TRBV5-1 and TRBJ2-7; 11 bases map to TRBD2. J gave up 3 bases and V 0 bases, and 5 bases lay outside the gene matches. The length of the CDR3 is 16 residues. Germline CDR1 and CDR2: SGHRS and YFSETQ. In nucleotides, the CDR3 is TGCGCCAGCAGCTTGGCCGGGACTAGCGGCGACTACGAGCAGTACGTC. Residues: CASSLAGTSGDYEQYV.

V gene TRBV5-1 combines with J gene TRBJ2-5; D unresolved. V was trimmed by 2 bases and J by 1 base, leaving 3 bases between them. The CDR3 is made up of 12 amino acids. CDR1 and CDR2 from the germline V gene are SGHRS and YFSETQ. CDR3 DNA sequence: TGCGCCAGCAGCTTTCTCCAAGAGACCCAGTACTTC. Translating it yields CASSFLQETQYF.